These T cell receptor beta chains were read from a single sample in a study of T cell repertoires in cytomegalovirus infection. TCRdb re-called the reads with MiXCR, one entry per CDR3 protein. The sample carries 650,000 to 900,000 distinct CDR3 sequences, almost 30% recorded once. Antigens of these TCRs are unknown. This specimen was cultured CD8+ T cells from PBMCs, taken from culture after CMV antigen stimulation. Receptors were obtained from a human donor in good health (CMV status not recorded). Some clones in this sample may be carry-over from other donors' samples. The CDR3 runs from the conserved cysteine through the conserved F or W. D genes are given only for firm matches. Part of the rows lack a size; the others show once, few, many or a class for expanded clones.

>TRBJ1-3|few|16|NA|TRBV5-6
CASSLAYRGPGNTIYF
TGTGCCAGCAGCTTGGCCTATCGGGGACCGGGAAACACCATATATTTT
>TRBJ2-1|NA|15|TRBD2|TRBV6-1
CASTLGLAGYNEQFF
TGTGCCAGCACACTCGGGCTAGCGGGGTACAATGAGCAGTTCTTC
>TRBJ1-1|NA|12|NA|TRBV6-1
CASGRGLTEAFF
TGTGCCAGCGGTCGGGGGCTAACCGAAGCTTTCTTT
>TRBJ1-2|NA|16|TRBD1|TRBV12-3/TRBV12-4
CASSRSGTGTKYGYTF
TGTGCCAGCAGTCGTTCCGGGACAGGGACCAAGTATGGCTACACCTTC
>TRBJ2-1|NA|16|NA|TRBV12-3/TRBV12-4
CASRPYKKGLYNEQFF
TGTGCCAGCAGACCCTACAAGAAGGGGCTTTACAATGAGCAGTTCTTC
>TRBJ1-5|NA|17|TRBD1|TRBV27
CASSPGQGLYSNQPQHF
TGTGCCAGCAGCCCGGGACAGGGGCTTTATAGCAATCAGCCCCAGCATTTT
>TRBJ2-1|NA|15|TRBD1|TRBV5-3
CASSPGTGSPTEQFF
TGTGCCAGCAGCCCCGGGACAGGGTCGCCTACAGAGCAGTTCTTC
>TRBJ1-5|few|15|NA|TRBV19
CASSIGVRPNQPQHF
TGTGCCAGTAGTATCGGTGTTCGGCCAAATCAGCCCCAGCATTTT
>TRBJ1-1|NA|15|NA|TRBV7-8
CASSLGRGGRTEAFF
TGTGCCAGCAGCTTAGGAAGGGGGGGGCGGACTGAAGCTTTCTTT
>TRBJ1-5|many|15|NA|TRBV4-1
CASSPTPGVSQPQHF
TGCGCCAGCAGCCCCACCCCTGGGGTCAGCCAGCCCCAGCATTTT
>TRBJ2-1|many|15|NA|TRBV7-8
CASSLTRSSYNEQFF
TGTGCCAGCAGCTTAACGAGGAGCTCCTACAATGAGCAGTTCTTC
>TRBJ1-2|NA|12|NA|TRBV2
CASQNSFYGYTF
TGTGCCAGTCAGAACAGCTTCTATGGCTACACCTTT
>TRBJ1-5|many|14|TRBD1|TRBV11-2
CASSPFDRDQPQHF
TGTGCCAGCAGCCCCTTCGACAGGGATCAGCCCCAGCATTTT
>TRBJ1-1|NA|12|TRBD1|TRBV12-5
CASGGRGDEAFF
TGTGCTAGTGGTGGCAGGGGGGACGAAGCTTTCTTT
>TRBJ1-5|few|14|NA|TRBV27
CASSGLAGAQPQHF
TGTGCCAGCAGTGGGCTGGCAGGGGCTCAGCCCCAGCATTTT
>TRBJ1-2|few|14|NA|TRBV7-3
CASSSQLHLYGYTF
TGTGCCAGCAGCTCCCAACTCCATTTATATGGCTACACCTTC
>TRBJ1-6|NA|17|TRBD1|TRBV7-8
CASSDNPGGGANSPLHF
TGTGCCAGCAGCGACAACCCAGGGGGCGGGGCGAATTCACCCCTCCACTTT
>TRBJ1-1|many|15|NA|TRBV7-2
CASSLAPGEDTEAFF
TGTGCCAGCAGCTTAGCGCCGGGGGAGGACACTGAAGCTTTCTTT
>TRBJ1-1|few|14|NA|TRBV19
CASTETHRYTEAFF
TGTGCCAGTACCGAGACACATAGATACACTGAAGCTTTCTTT
>TRBJ1-2|once|12|NA|TRBV19
CATLRGGYGYTF
TGTGCCACCCTCCGTGGGGGGTATGGCTACACCTTC
>TRBJ2-3|few|19|TRBD2|TRBV7-8
CASSFPSSLRRGSTDTQYF
TGTGCCAGCAGCTTCCCGTCCTCTTTGCGGCGGGGGTCCACAGATACGCAGTATTTT
>TRBJ2-3|few|13|TRBD2|TRBV19
CASSPTSFDTQYF
TGTGCCAGTAGTCCGACTAGCTTTGATACGCAGTATTTT
>TRBJ2-7|few|14|TRBD2|TRBV10-3
CAISDIAGDDEQYF
TGTGCCATCAGTGATATTGCGGGAGATGACGAGCAGTACTTC
>TRBJ2-2|many|16|NA|TRBV7-2
CASSSLVGESTGELFF
TGTGCCAGCAGCTCCCTCGTAGGGGAAAGCACCGGGGAGCTGTTTTTT
>TRBJ2-2|NA|19|TRBD2|TRBV2
CASSEAGLAGGSNTGELFF
TGTGCCAGCAGTGAAGCTGGACTAGCGGGGGGCTCGAACACCGGGGAGCTGTTTTTT
>TRBJ2-1|many|12|NA|TRBV29-1
CSVEDPLNWQFF
TGCAGCGTTGAAGATCCCCTTAACTGGCAGTTCTTC
>TRBJ1-1|NA|13|NA|TRBV7-9
CASIADGNTEAFF
TGTGCCAGCATCGCGGACGGAAACACTGAAGCTTTCTTT
>TRBJ1-5|NA|18|NA|TRBV27
CASSLKGGAGGWNQPQHF
TGTGCCAGCAGCCTTAAGGGGGGGGCAGGTGGATGGAATCAGCCCCAGCATTTT
>TRBJ1-2|NA|14|NA|TRBV6-1
CASSEVGDGYGYTF
TGTGCCAGCAGTGAAGTGGGGGATGGCTATGGCTACACCTTC
>TRBJ1-4|few|15|NA|TRBV2
CASTFDRTTNEKLFF
TGTGCCAGCACCTTCGACAGGACAACTAATGAAAAACTGTTTTTT
>TRBJ1-1|NA|13|NA|TRBV19
CASSMGSYTEAFF
TGTGCCAGTAGTATGGGCAGCTACACTGAAGCTTTCTTT
>TRBJ1-2|NA|14|TRBD1|TRBV19
CASSIEGADYGYTF
TGTGCCAGTAGTATCGAGGGGGCAGACTATGGCTACACCTTC
>TRBJ2-5|NA|13|NA|TRBV20-1
CSARWLIIETQYF
TGCAGTGCTAGGTGGCTCATCATCGAGACCCAGTACTTC
>TRBJ2-7|NA|15|NA|TRBV4-1
CASSQVMGSRDEQYF
TGCGCCAGCAGCCAAGTCATGGGGAGCCGGGACGAGCAGTACTTC
>TRBJ1-1|many|11|NA|TRBV7-9
CASSSSSEAFF
TGTGCCAGCAGCTCTTCCTCTGAAGCTTTCTTT
>TRBJ2-1|NA|19|TRBD2|TRBV27
CASSLSRTSGEISYNEQFF
TGTGCCAGCAGTTTATCGAGGACTAGCGGGGAAATATCCTACAATGAGCAGTTCTTC
>TRBJ2-2|few|12|NA|TRBV28
CASIAGTGELFF
TGTGCCAGCATTGCAGGGACCGGGGAGCTGTTTTTT
>TRBJ2-3|NA|13|NA|TRBV27
CASSFGAENTQYF
TGTGCCAGCAGTTTTGGGGCCGAAAATACGCAGTATTTT
>TRBJ2-3|few|14|NA|TRBV7-2
CASSSPQGSATQYF
TGTGCCAGCAGCTCACCTCAGGGGTCCGCAACGCAGTATTTT
>TRBJ2-1|once|15|TRBD1|TRBV11-3
CASSAETGGYNEQFF
TGTGCCAGCAGCGCCGAGACAGGGGGTTACAATGAGCAGTTCTTC
>TRBJ1-5|few|15|NA|TRBV27
CASSSHSPSNQPQHF
TGTGCCAGCAGTTCCCACTCACCCAGTAATCAGCCCCAGCATTTT